The 29 T cell receptor beta chains below were found in one sample sequenced in a study of T cell repertoires in cytomegalovirus infection. One entry per CDR3 protein, called by TCRdb with MiXCR from the reads. The sample holds approximately 250,000 distinct CDR3 sequences, 5% to 8.5% seen once. Material: PBMCs. The receptors originated from a human donor in good health (CMV status not recorded). Some clones in this sample may be carry-over from other donors' samples.

This clonotype was recorded at least ten times. The rearrangement uses TRBV10-3 and TRBJ2-3; D remains unclear. This CDR3 is 11 amino acids long. The V end lost 3 bases, the J end lost 6 bases, and 4 bases lay between the germline ends. CDR1 is ENHRY and CDR2 is SYGVKD in the germline V gene. The chain's CDR3 is CAISDSDTQYF. In DNA, the CDR3 is TGTGCCATCAGTGACAGTGATACGCAGTATTTT.

The chain uses TRBV5-1 and TRBJ1-2, with a tentative D call TRBD1 (5 bases). Germline V CDR1 and CDR2: SGHRS, YFSETQ. V was clipped by 4 bases and J by 7 bases, with 14 bases between them. The CDR3 spans 13 residues. CDR3 protein: CASSPQGGGGYTF. CDR3 sequence (DNA): TGCGCCAGCAGCCCCCAGGGTGGAGGTGGCTACACCTTC.

This clonotype was counted many times. The chain has TRBV28 and TRBJ2-7; 9 nucleotides line up with TRBD2. This CDR3 contains 15 residues. Germline V gene lookup returns CDR1 MDHEN and CDR2 SYDVKM. V was pared by 9 bases and J by 4 bases, with 13 bases of the junction left unmatched. The CDR3 DNA reads TGTGCCAGTACTACGACGGGACTAGCAAGTTACGAGCAGTACTTC. This translates into CASTTTGLASYEQYF. The whole variable domain, remainder taken from reference TRBV28 and TRBJ2-7, is DVKVTQSSRYLVKRTGEKVFLECVQDMDHENMFWYRQDPGLGLRLIYFSYDVKMKEKGDIPEGYSVSREKKERFSLILESASTNQTSMYLCASTTTGLASYEQYFGPGTRLTVT.

This clonotype was counted only a few times. This chain connects TRBV7-2 to TRBJ1-2, with 9 bases fitting TRBD1. This CDR3 has 15 residues. CDR1 and CDR2 (germline): SGHTA, FQGNSA. Trimming removed 5 bases from V and 6 bases from J; junction bases left unmatched: 10. The CDR3 loop is CASSQRTGEVNGYTF. The CDR3 DNA follows: TGTGCCAGCAGCCAGAGGACAGGGGAGGTTAATGGCTACACCTTC.

This clonotype was counted at least ten times. The chain recombines TRBV28 with TRBJ2-1; D is uncertain. This CDR3 has 11 amino acids. V gave up 3 bases and J gave up 13 bases, with 10 bases separating them. Germline V CDR1 and CDR2: MDHEN, SYDVKM. This CDR3 reads CASSFWDAQFF. The DNA for the CDR3 is TGTGCCAGCAGTTTCTGGGATGCTCAGTTCTTC. Looking up the rest from reference TRBV28 and TRBJ2-1 gives the full variable domain: DVKVTQSSRYLVKRTGEKVFLECVQDMDHENMFWYRQDPGLGLRLIYFSYDVKMKEKGDIPEGYSVSREKKERFSLILESASTNQTSMYLCASSFWDAQFFGPGTRLTVL.

This clonotype has a count of ten or more. This chain uses TRBV20-1 with TRBJ2-5, with 13 positions matching TRBD2. The CDR3 is made up of 13 amino acids. The germline gives CDR1 DFQATT, CDR2 SNEGSKA (reference sequence). Losses at the gene ends were 5 bases for V and 3 bases for J; bases not matched to a gene: 0. The CDR3 coding sequence is TGCAGTGCTGGACTAGCGGGGGAAGAGACCCAGTACTTC. This translates into CSAGLAGEETQYF.

This clonotype was picked up many times. The genes are TRBV7-9 and TRBJ1-2; possibly TRBD1 for D (5 bases). The CDR3 extends over 16 amino acids. Per germline, CDR1 SEHNR and CDR2 FQNEAQ (reference sequence). The V and J ends lost 3 bases and 4 bases respectively, with 18 bases between them. CDR3 in amino acids: CASSFDWGMPVYGYTF. CDR3 sequence (DNA): TGTGCCAGCAGCTTTGATTGGGGCATGCCAGTCTATGGCTACACCTTC.

About this clonotype: A read error is possible here, since a much larger clone lies one base away. Here the CDR3 reads CASSSLGQFNRPQHF. The CDR3 DNA follows: TGTGCCAGCAGCTCCCTGGGACAGTTCAATCGGCCCCAGCATTTT. The chain couples TRBV7-9 to TRBJ1-5, with 7 bases aligning to TRBD1. The CDR3 extends over 15 amino acids. Germline values: CDR1 SEHNR, CDR2 FQNEAQ (reference sequence).

This clonotype was observed at least ten times. This chain joins TRBV6-2 or TRBV6-3 and TRBJ1-5; possible D gene TRBD1, 5 bases. The CDR3 has 17 residues. Trimming pared 6 bases from V and 2 bases from J, leaving 20 bases between. CDR1 and CDR2 (germline): MNHEY, SVGEGT. CDR3 sequence: CASSPAVWKGGNQPQHF. For the CDR3, the DNA is TGTGCCAGCAGCCCCGCCGTGTGGAAAGGGGGCAATCAGCCCCAGCATTTT.

This clonotype was counted many times. The gene calls are TRBV7-9 and TRBJ2-2; D is perhaps TRBD1 (5 bases). The CDR3 covers 13 residues. V lost 7 bases and J 4 bases, leaving 10 bases between the germline ends. The germline CDR1 and CDR2 sequences are SEHNR and FQNEAQ (reference sequence). The DNA of the CDR3 is TGTGCCAGCATCCTAGGGGTCACCGGGGAGCTGTTTTTT. This translates into CASILGVTGELFF.

This clonotype was detected many times. CDR3 DNA sequence: TGTGCCACCAGCGGAATCCCGGGATCCGCGGGCAATGAGCAGTTCTTC. Amino acid sequence: CATSGIPGSAGNEQFF. The chain employs TRBV15 and TRBJ2-1; TRBD2 is a possible D gene (5 bases). The germline V gene has CDR1 LNHNV and CDR2 YYDKDF (reference sequence). The CDR3 has 16 amino acids. The V gene lost 5 bases and the J gene lost 6 bases, with 20 bases spanning the gap.

This clonotype was detected many times. The chain recombines TRBV7-2 with TRBJ1-1; no clear D gene. CDR3 size: 13 residues. V gave up 5 bases and J gave up 0 bases, with 7 bases separating them. Germline values: CDR1 SGHTA, CDR2 FQGNSA. This chain's CDR3 is CASSLDLNTEAFF. The CDR3 coding sequence is TGTGCCAGCAGCCTGGACCTGAACACTGAAGCTTTCTTT.

Concerning this clonotype itself: Just one base apart from a much larger clone, this may be a read error. This chain joins TRBV30 and TRBJ1-1, with D uncertain. The germline V gene has CDR1 GTSNPN and CDR2 SVGIG (reference sequence). The V end lost 2 bases, the J end lost 11 bases, and 9 bases lay between the germline ends. This CDR3 contains 10 residues. CDR3 amino acids: CAWSSTSAFF. The DNA of the CDR3 is TGTGCCTGGAGTTCGACTAGTGCTTTCTTT.

This clonotype showed up many times. This chain connects TRBV25-1 to TRBJ2-2; D not certain. Germline V gives CDR1 MGHDK, CDR2 SYGVNS. Trimming pared 3 bases from V and 6 bases from J, leaving 5 bases between. This CDR3 has 12 residues. The CDR3 nucleotides read TGTGCCAGCAGTGACCGGGCCGGGGAGCTGTTTTTT. It codes for CASSDRAGELFF. The full variable domain, with the rest looked up from reference TRBV25-1 and TRBJ2-2, is EADIYQTPRYLVIGTGKKITLECSQTMGHDKMYWYQQDPGMELHLIHYSYGVNSTEKGDLSSESTVSRIRTEHFPLTLESARPSHTSQYLCASSDRAGELFFGEGSRLTVL.

This clonotype appeared a few times. The chain carries TRBV13 and TRBJ2-7; the D gene is possibly TRBD1 (5 bases). V was trimmed by 0 bases and J by 4 bases, leaving 13 bases between them. The V gene's germline CDR1 is PRHDT and CDR2 FYEKMQ (reference sequence). CDR3 length equals 15 residues. CDR3 bases: TGTGCCAGCAGCTTAGGGGCAGGGTTTTCATACGAGCAGTACTTC. Protein product: CASSLGAGFSYEQYF. Supplemented by reference TRBV13 and TRBJ2-7, the full variable domain reads AAGVIQSPRHLIKEKRETATLKCYPIPRHDTVYWYQQGPGQDPQFLISFYEKMQSDKGSIPDRFSAQQFSDYHSELNMSSLELGDSALYFCASSLGAGFSYEQYFGPGTRLTVT.

This clonotype was recorded a few times. V is TRBV20-1 and J is TRBJ2-3; TRBD2 might be the D (6 bases). The CDR3 extends over 15 amino acids. CDR1 DFQATT and CDR2 SNEGSKA come from the germline V gene (reference sequence). Deletions cut 3 bases from V and 4 bases from J, with 17 bases between. Here the CDR3 DNA reads TGCAGTGCTAGTAGAGGGGTGGGGGAGGCAGATACGCAGTATTTT. This translates into CSASRGVGEADTQYF.

This clonotype has a count of ten or more. The rearrangement joins TRBV6-2 or TRBV6-3 to TRBJ2-7; no firm D call. V was clipped by 6 bases and J by 6 bases, with 12 bases between them. The germline V gene has CDR1 MNHEY and CDR2 SVGEGT. The CDR3 spans 12 residues. The CDR3 protein is CASRPQSREQYF. CDR3 sequence (DNA): TGTGCCAGCAGACCTCAGTCTCGCGAGCAGTACTTC.

This clonotype was found many times. The V and J genes are TRBV6-2 or TRBV6-3 and TRBJ1-5; unclear D gene. The germline V and J ends were trimmed by 6 bases and 15 bases, with 18 bases remaining between them. The CDR3 loop spans 12 amino acids. Per the germline V gene, CDR1 is MNHEY and CDR2 is SVGEGT. CDR3 sequence reads: CASSSTGMFRHF. In nucleotides, the CDR3 is TGTGCCAGCAGCTCCACCGGAATGTTTCGGCATTTT.

This clonotype was seen repeatedly, ten times or more. This rearrangement joins TRBV10-3 to TRBJ1-2; perhaps TRBD1 as D (5 bases). The CDR3 has 13 amino acids. The V end was cut by 4 bases, the J end by 3 bases, with 9 bases between. Per germline, CDR1 ENHRY and CDR2 SYGVKD. The DNA of the CDR3 is TGTGCCATCAGTGGACAGTTGGACTATGGCTACACCTTC. It codes for CAISGQLDYGYTF.

The rearrangement joins TRBV28 to TRBJ2-2; the D is unclear. The V gene's germline CDR1 is MDHEN and CDR2 SYDVKM. V lost 2 bases and J lost 1, with 8 bases in between. The CDR3 runs to 15 residues. Here the CDR3 reads CASSLATENTGELFF. The CDR3 DNA reads as TGTGCCAGCAGTTTAGCTACCGAGAACACCGGGGAGCTGTTTTTT.

This clonotype has a count of ten or more. The chain links TRBV18 to TRBJ1-1; D not resolved. The CDR3 has 14 amino acids. V lost 3 bases and J 5 bases, leaving 13 bases between the germline ends. From germline, CDR1 is KGHSH and CDR2 LQKENI. The CDR3 DNA follows: TGTGCCAGCTCACCCGGCGGCGGAAAAACTGAAGCTTTCTTT. Protein: CASSPGGGKTEAFF.

This clonotype occurred many times. The chain has TRBV20-1 and TRBJ2-1; a weak D match, TRBD2 (7 bases). There are 14 residues in the CDR3. Between the trimmed V and J ends, which lost 5 bases and 6 bases, there was a span of 17 bases. Germline V gives CDR1 DFQATT, CDR2 SNEGSKA (reference sequence). The CDR3 loop is CSAARGGAGNEQFF. Written as DNA, the CDR3 is TGCAGTGCTGCCAGAGGGGGGGCCGGCAATGAGCAGTTCTTC.

This clonotype was detected ten times or more. The CDR3, as DNA: TGTGCCAGCAGTTCCCCCAAAGGTAGGAGCTCCTACAATGAGCAGTTCTTC. This translates into CASSSPKGRSSYNEQFF. The chain is built from TRBV28 and TRBJ2-1; no definite D call. This CDR3 comprises 17 residues. The V end was cut by 4 bases, the J end by 0 bases, with 16 bases between. Germline V gives CDR1 MDHEN, CDR2 SYDVKM.

This clonotype was counted many times. The CDR3 spells CASSAQGGGNTIYF. The DNA for the CDR3 is TGTGCCAGCAGTGCCCAGGGCGGGGGAAACACCATATATTTT. The chain has TRBV2 and TRBJ1-3, with D perhaps TRBD1 (5 bases). Germline V CDR1 and CDR2: SNHLY, FYNNEI. This CDR3 is built from 14 residues. Trimming took 4 bases from V and 4 from J, leaving 11 bases between them.

This clonotype turned up a few times. The CDR3 coding sequence is TGTGCCAGCAGCTCGGACAGGGTGTCAGGGGAGCTGTTTTTT. Amino acids: CASSSDRVSGELFF. The chain employs TRBV11-2 and TRBJ2-2; 8 positions match TRBD1. There are 14 residues in the CDR3. CDR1 and CDR2 (germline): SGHAT, FQNNGV. Trimming at V came to 4 bases and at J to 8 bases, leaving 6 bases not matched to a gene.

This clonotype was picked up many times. The rearrangement joins TRBV5-5 to TRBJ1-2; maybe TRBD1 (6 bases). The CDR3 totals 16 residues. V was trimmed by 1 base and J by 4 bases, leaving 17 bases between them. Germline loops: CDR1 SGHKS, CDR2 YYEKEE (reference sequence). CDR3 amino acids: CASSLKSGQQSYGYTF. The CDR3 DNA reads TGTGCCAGCAGCTTGAAATCCGGACAGCAGTCCTATGGCTACACCTTC.

The V gene is TRBV25-1, the J gene TRBJ1-4; D is unresolved. Germline V lookup: CDR1 MGHDK, CDR2 SYGVNS. This CDR3 has 15 amino acids. Trimming took 1 base from V and 5 from J, leaving 11 bases between them. The CDR3 sequence is CASSELAGLNEKLFF. The CDR3 coding sequence is TGTGCCAGCAGTGAATTGGCCGGCTTGAATGAAAAACTGTTTTTT.

The genes are TRBV12-3 or TRBV12-4 and TRBJ2-7; 10 bases are shared with TRBD1. The CDR3 is 18 residues long. The junction had 15 bases not matched to a gene; V was cut back by 2 bases and J by 5 bases. CDR3 residues: CASSLTQPGQGIWDEQYF. CDR3 nucleotide sequence: TGTGCCAGCAGTTTAACCCAACCGGGACAGGGGATATGGGACGAGCAGTACTTC.

This chain joins TRBV7-9 and TRBJ1-4; TRBD1 matches 8 bases. The V and J ends lost 2 bases and 4 bases, in that order; junction bases with no gene match: 9. Germline V gene lookup returns CDR1 SEHNR and CDR2 FQNEAQ (reference sequence). The CDR3 runs 17 residues. The CDR3 DNA sequence: TGTGCCAGCAGCTTATCGGCCCAGGGGGCCAGTAATGAAAAACTGTTTTTT. Translated, it gives CASSLSAQGASNEKLFF. Supplemented by reference TRBV7-9 and TRBJ1-4, the full variable domain reads DTGVSQNPRHKITKRGQNVTFRCDPISEHNRLYWYRQTLGQGPEFLTYFQNEAQLEKSRLLSDRFSAERPKGSFSTLEIQRTEQGDSAMYLCASSLSAQGASNEKLFFGSGTQLSVL.